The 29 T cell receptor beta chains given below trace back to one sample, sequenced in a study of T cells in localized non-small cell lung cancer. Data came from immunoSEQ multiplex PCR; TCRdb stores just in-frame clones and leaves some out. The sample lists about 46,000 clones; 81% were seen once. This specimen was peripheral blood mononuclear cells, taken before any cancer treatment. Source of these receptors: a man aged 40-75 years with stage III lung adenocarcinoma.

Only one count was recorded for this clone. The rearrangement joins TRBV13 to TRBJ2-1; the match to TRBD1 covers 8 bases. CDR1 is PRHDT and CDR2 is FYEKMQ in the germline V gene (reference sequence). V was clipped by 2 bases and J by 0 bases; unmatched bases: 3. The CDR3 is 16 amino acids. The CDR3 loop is CASSLTGGSSYNEQFF. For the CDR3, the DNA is TGTGCCAGCAGCTTAACAGGGGGAAGCTCCTACAATGAGCAGTTCTTC.

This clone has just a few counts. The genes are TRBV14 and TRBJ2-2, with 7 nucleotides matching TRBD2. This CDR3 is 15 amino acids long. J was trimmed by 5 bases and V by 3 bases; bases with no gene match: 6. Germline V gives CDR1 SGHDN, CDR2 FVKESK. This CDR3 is CASSHSGYYTGELFF. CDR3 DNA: TGTGCCAGCAGCCATAGCGGGTACTATACCGGGGAGCTGTTTTTT.

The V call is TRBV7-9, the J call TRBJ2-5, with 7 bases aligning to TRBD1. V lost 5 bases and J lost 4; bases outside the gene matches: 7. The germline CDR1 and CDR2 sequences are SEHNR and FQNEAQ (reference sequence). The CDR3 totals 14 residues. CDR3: CASSLRQGGETQYF. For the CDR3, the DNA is TGTGCCAGCAGCCTTAGACAGGGCGGAGAGACCCAGTACTTC.

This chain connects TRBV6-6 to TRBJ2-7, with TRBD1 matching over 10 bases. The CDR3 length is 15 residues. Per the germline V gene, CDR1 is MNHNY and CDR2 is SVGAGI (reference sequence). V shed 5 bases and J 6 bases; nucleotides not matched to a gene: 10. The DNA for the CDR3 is TGTGCCAGCAGTCCCTACGACAGGGGGCGGATCGAGCAGTACTTC. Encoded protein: CASSPYDRGRIEQYF.

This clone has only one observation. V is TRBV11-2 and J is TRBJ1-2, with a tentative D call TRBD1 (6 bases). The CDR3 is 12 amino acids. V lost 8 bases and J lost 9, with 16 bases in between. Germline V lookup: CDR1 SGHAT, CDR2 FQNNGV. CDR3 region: CASSRTAFSYTF. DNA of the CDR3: TGTGCCAGCTCCCGGACAGCTTTTAGCTACACCTTC.

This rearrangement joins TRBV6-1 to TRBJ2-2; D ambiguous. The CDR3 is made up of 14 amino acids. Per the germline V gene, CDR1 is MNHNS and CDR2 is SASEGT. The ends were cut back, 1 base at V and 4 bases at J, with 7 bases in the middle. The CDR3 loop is CASSEVWSTGELFF. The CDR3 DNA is TGTGCCAGCAGTGAAGTTTGGTCCACCGGGGAGCTGTTTTTT.

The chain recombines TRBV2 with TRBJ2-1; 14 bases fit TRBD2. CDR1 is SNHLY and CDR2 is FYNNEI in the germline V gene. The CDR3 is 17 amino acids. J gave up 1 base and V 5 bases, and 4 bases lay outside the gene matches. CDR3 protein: CASSPGLAGGSYNEQFF. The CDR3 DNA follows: TGTGCCAGCAGTCCCGGACTAGCGGGGGGTTCCTACAATGAGCAGTTCTTC.

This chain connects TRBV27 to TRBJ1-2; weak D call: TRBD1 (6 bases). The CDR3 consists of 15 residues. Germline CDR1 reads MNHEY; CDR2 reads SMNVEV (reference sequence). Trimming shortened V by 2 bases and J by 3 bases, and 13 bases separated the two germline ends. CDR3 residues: CASSLSDRRDYGYTF. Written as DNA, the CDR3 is TGTGCCAGCAGTTTAAGCGACAGGAGAGACTATGGCTACACCTTC.

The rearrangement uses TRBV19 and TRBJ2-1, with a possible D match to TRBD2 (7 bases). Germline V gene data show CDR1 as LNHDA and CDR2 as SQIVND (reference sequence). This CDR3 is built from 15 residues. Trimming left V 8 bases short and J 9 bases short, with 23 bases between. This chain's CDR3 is CASFTGGHLTGEQFF. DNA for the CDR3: TGTGCCAGTTTTACGGGGGGCCATCTAACCGGTGAGCAGTTCTTC.

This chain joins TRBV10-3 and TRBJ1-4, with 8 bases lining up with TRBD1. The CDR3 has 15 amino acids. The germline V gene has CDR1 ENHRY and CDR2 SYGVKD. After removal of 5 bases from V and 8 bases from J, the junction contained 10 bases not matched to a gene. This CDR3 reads CAISKGTGDREKLFF. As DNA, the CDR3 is TGTGCCATCAGTAAAGGGACGGGGGACAGGGAAAAACTGTTTTTT.

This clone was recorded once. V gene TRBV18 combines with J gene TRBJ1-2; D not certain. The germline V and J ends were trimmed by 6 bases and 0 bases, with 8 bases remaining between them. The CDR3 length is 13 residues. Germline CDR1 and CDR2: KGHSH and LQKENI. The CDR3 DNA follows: TGTGCCAGCTCTCAGGCCTCTAACTATGGCTACACCTTC. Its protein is CASSQASNYGYTF.

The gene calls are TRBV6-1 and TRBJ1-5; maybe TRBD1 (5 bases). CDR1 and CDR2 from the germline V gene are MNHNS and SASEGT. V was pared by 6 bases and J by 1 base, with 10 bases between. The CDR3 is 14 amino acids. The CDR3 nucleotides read TGTGCCAGCAGGAATGGGGGGAGCAATCAGCCCCAGCATTTT. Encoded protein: CASRNGGSNQPQHF.

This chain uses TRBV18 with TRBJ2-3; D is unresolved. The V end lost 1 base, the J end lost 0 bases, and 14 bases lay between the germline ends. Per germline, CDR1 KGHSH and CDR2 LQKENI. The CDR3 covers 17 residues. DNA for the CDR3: TGTGCCAGCTCACCACAAAAGGGTTCGGCCAGCACAGATACGCAGTATTTT. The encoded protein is CASSPQKGSASTDTQYF.

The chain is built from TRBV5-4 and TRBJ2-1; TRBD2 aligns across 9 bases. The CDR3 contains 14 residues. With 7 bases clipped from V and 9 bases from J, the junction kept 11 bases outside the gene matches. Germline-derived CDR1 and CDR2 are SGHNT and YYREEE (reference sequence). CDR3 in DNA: TGTGCCAGCCTCCGGGAGCGGGGGGATCGTGAGCAGTTCTTC. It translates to CASLRERGDREQFF.

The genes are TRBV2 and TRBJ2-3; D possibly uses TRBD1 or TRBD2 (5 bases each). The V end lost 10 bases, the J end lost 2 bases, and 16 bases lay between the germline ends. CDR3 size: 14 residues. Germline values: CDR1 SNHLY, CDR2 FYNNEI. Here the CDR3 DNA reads TGTGCCACCGGGGCGGTATCCTTCACAGATACGCAGTATTTT. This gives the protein CATGAVSFTDTQYF.

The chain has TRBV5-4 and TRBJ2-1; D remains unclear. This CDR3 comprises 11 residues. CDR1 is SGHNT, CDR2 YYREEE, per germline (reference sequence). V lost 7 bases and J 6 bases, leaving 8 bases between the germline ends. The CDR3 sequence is CASGPFNEQFF. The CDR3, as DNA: TGTGCCAGCGGCCCTTTCAATGAGCAGTTCTTC.

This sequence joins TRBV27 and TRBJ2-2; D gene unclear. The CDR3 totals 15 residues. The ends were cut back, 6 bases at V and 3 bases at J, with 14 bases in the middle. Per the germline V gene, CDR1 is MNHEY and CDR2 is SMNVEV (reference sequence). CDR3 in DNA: TGTGCCAGCAGACCAGACGTATCGTACACCGGGGAGCTGTTTTTT. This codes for CASRPDVSYTGELFF.

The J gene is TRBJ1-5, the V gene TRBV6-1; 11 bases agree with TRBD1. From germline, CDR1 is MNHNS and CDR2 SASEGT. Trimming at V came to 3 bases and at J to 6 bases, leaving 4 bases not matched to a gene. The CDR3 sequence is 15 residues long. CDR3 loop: CASSEGTGGVQPQHF. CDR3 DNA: TGTGCCAGCAGTGAGGGGACAGGGGGGGTTCAGCCCCAGCATTTT.

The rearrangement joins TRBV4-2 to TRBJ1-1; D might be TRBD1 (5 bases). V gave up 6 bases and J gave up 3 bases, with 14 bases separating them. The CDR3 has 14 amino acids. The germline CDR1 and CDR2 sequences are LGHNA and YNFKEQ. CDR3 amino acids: CASREDISDTEAFF. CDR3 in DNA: TGTGCCAGCAGAGAGGACATAAGTGACACTGAAGCTTTCTTT.

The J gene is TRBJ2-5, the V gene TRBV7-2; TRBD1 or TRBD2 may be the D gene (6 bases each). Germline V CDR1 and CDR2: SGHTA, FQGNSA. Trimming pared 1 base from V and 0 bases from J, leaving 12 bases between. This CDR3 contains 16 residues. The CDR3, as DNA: TGTGCCAGCAGCTTAGGGGGGGCAGATTACCAAGAGACCCAGTACTTC. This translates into CASSLGGADYQETQYF.

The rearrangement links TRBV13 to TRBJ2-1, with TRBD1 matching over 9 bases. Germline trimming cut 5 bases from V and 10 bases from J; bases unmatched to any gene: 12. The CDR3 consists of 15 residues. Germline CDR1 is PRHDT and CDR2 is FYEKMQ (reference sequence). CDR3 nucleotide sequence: TGTGCCAGCAGCCCGTATTTCGAGGGGACAGGGGAGCAGTTCTTC. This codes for CASSPYFEGTGEQFF.

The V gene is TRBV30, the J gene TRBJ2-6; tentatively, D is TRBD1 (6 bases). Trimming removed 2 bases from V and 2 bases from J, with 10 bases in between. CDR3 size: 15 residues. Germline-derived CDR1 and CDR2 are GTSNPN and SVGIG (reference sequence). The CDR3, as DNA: TGTGCCTGGAGTAAGGACAGTACTGGGGCCAACGTCCTGACTTTC. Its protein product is CAWSKDSTGANVLTF.

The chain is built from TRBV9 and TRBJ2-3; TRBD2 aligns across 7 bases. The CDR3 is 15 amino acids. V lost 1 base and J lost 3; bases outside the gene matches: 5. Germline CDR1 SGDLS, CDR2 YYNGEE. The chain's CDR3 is CASSVLGGGTDTQYF. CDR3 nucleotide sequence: TGTGCCAGCAGCGTACTTGGGGGGGGAACAGATACGCAGTATTTT.

CDR3 in amino acids: CASSEGSGPYNEQFF. The CDR3, as DNA: TGCGCCAGCAGTGAAGGTAGCGGCCCCTACAATGAGCAGTTCTTC. The chain combines TRBV10-1 with TRBJ2-1, with a weak D call TRBD2 (6 bases). The CDR3 covers 15 residues. Germline V gene sequence: CDR1 WNHNN, CDR2 SYGVQD (reference sequence). Trimming removed 3 bases at V and 2 bases at J, with 11 bases between.

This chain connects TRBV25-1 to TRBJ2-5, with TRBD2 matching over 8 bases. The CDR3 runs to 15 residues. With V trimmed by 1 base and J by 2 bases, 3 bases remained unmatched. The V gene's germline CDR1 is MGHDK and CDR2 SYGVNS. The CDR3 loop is CASSESRGGQETQYF. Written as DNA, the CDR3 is TGTGCCAGCAGTGAATCCCGGGGGGGACAAGAGACCCAGTACTTC.

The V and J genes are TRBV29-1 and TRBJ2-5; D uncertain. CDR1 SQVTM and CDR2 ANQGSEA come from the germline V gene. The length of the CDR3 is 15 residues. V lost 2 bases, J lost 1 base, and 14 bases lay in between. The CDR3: CSVELVRPSQETQYF. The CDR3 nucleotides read TGCAGCGTTGAATTAGTCAGGCCCTCCCAAGAGACCCAGTACTTC.

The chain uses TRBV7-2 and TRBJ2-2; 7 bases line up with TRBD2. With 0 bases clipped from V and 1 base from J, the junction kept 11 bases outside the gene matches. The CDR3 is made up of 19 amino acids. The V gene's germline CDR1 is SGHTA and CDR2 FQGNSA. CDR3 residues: CASSLAYPVLALNTGELFF. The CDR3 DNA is TGTGCCAGCAGCTTAGCCTACCCGGTACTAGCGTTGAACACCGGGGAGCTGTTTTTT. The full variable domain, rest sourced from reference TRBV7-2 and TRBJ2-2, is GAGVSQSPSNKVTEKGKDVELRCDPISGHTALYWYRQSLGQGLEFLIYFQGNSAPDKSGLPSDRFSAERTGGSVSTLTIQRTQQEDSAVYLCASSLAYPVLALNTGELFFGEGSRLTVL.

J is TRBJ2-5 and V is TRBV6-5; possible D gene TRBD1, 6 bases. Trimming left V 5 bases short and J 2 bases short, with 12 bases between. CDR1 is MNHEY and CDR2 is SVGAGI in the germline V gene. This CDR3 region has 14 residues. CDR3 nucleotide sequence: TGTGCCAGCAGTGACGGACAGTTACAAGAGACCCAGTACTTC. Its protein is CASSDGQLQETQYF.

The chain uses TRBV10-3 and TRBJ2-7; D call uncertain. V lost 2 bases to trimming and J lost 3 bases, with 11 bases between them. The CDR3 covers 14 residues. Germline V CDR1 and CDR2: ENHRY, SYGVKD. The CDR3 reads CAISEITYFYEQYF. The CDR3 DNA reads TGTGCCATCAGTGAGATAACCTATTTCTACGAGCAGTACTTC.